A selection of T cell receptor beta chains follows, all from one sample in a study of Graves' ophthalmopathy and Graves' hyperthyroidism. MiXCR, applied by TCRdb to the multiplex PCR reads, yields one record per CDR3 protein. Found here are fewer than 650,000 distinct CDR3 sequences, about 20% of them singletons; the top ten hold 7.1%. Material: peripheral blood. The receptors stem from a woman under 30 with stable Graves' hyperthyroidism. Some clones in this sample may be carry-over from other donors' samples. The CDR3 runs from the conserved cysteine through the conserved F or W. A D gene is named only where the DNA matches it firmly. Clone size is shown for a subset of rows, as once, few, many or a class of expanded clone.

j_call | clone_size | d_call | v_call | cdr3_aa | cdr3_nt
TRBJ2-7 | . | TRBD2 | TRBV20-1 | CSGPASGSNEQYF | TGCAGTGGACCGGCTAGCGGGAGCAACGAGCAGTACTTC
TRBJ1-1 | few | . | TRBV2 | CASTRESMNTEAFF | TGTGCCAGCACTAGGGAGTCAATGAACACTGAAGCTTTCTTT
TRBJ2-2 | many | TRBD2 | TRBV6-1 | CASSPGLAGQNGELFF | TGTGCCAGCAGCCCCGGACTAGCGGGGCAGAACGGGGAGCTGTTTTTT
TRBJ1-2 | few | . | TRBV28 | CASSTLGAPDGYTF | TGTGCCAGCAGTACCCTAGGGGCCCCCGATGGCTACACCTTC
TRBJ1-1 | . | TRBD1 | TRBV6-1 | CASSGTALEAFF | TGTGCCAGCAGCGGGACAGCGCTCGAAGCTTTCTTT
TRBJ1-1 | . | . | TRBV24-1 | CATSYGMDTEAFF | TGTGCCACCAGTTACGGAATGGACACTGAAGCTTTCTTT
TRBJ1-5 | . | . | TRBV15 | CATSRVESGNQPQHF | TGTGCCACCAGCAGAGTGGAAAGCGGCAATCAGCCCCAGCATTTT
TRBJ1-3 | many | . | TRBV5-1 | CASSGVSGNTIYF | TGCGCCAGCAGCGGGGTCTCTGGAAACACCATATATTTT
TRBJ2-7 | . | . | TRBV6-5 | CASSYPDSHEQYF | TGTGCCAGCAGTTATCCCGACAGCCACGAGCAGTACTTC
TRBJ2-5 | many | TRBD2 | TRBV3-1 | CASRKGGREQETQYF | TGTGCCAGCCGCAAGGGAGGGCGAGAGCAAGAGACCCAGTACTTC
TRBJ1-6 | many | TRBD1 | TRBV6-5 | CASRYQGAQNSPLHF | TGTGCCAGCAGATATCAGGGGGCACAGAATTCACCCCTCCACTTT
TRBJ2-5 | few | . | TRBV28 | CASNPPPAGHPYQETQYF | TGTGCCAGCAACCCCCCCCCCGCGGGACACCCGTACCAAGAGACCCAGTACTTC
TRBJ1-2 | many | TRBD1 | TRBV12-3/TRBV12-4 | CASSAQGVEGYTF | TGTGCCAGCAGTGCACAGGGGGTAGAAGGCTACACCTTC
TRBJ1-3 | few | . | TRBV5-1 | CASSLEGAHGNTIYF | TGCGCCAGCAGCTTGGAAGGGGCGCATGGAAACACCATATATTTT
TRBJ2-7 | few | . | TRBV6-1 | CASGGGRAGEQYF | TGTGCCAGCGGGGGGGGGCGTGCTGGGGAGCAGTACTTC
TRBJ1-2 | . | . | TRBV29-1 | CSVDQPGRTPYGYTF | TGCAGCGTTGATCAACCGGGACGGACACCCTATGGCTACACCTTC
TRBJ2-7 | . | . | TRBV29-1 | CSVGTINEQYF | TGCAGCGTTGGAACTATTAACGAGCAGTACTTC
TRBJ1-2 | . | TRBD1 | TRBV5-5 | CASRFPGQGDYGYTF | TGTGCCAGCAGATTCCCGGGACAGGGTGACTATGGCTACACCTTC
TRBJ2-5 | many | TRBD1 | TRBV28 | CASRPTGKETQYF | TGTGCCAGCAGGCCGACAGGGAAAGAGACCCAGTACTTC
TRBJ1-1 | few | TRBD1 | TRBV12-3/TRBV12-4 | CASTTGGRTEAFF | TGTGCCAGCACCACAGGGGGGAGGACTGAAGCTTTCTTT
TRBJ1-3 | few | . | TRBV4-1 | CASSQGGNTGYTIYF | TGCGCCAGCAGCCAAGGAGGGAATACTGGGTACACCATATATTTT
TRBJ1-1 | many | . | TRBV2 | CASSDINTEAFF | TGTGCCAGCAGTGACATAAACACTGAAGCTTTCTTT
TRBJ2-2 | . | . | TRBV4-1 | CASSQEYGLTGELFF | TGCGCCAGCAGCCAAGAATATGGCTTGACCGGGGAGCTGTTTTTT
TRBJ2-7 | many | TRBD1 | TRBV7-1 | CASSSHPIQLRDRVPSEQYF | TGTGCCAGCAGCTCTCACCCGATACAGCTCCGGGACAGGGTCCCTAGCGAGCAGTACTTC
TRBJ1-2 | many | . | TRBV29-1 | CSVISGTGIYTF | TGCAGCGTTATTTCCGGGACTGGAATCTACACCTTC
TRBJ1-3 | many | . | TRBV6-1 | CASSDGGPGNTIYF | TGTGCCAGCAGTGACGGGGGGCCTGGAAACACCATATATTTT
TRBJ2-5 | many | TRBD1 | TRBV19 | CASSTSLGQGEETQYF | TGTGCCAGTAGCACCAGCCTCGGACAGGGGGAAGAGACCCAGTACTTC
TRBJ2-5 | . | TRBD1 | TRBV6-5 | CASSFPDRGSETQYF | TGTGCCAGCAGTTTTCCAGACAGGGGGTCGGAGACCCAGTACTTC
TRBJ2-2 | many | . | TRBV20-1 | CSAREQGNTGELFF | TGCAGTGCTAGAGAGCAGGGTAACACCGGGGAGCTGTTTTTT
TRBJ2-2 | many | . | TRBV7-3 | CASSLTRSTGELFF | TGTGCCAGCAGCTTAACTAGGAGCACCGGGGAGCTGTTTTTT
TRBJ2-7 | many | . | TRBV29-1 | CSVEVLRTADYEQYF | TGCAGCGTTGAAGTGTTAAGGACAGCGGACTACGAGCAGTACTTC
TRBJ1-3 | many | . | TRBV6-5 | CASIWRNRSGNTIYF | TGTGCCAGCATTTGGAGGAATCGCTCTGGAAACACCATATATTTT
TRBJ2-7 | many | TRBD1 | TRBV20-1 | CSARDSVGQGEQYF | TGCAGTGCTAGAGATAGCGTAGGACAGGGCGAGCAGTACTTC
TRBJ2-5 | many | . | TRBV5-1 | CASQQGLQETQYF | TGCGCCAGCCAACAGGGACTCCAAGAGACCCAGTACTTC
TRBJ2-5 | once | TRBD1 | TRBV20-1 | CSARDRGFVTQYF | TGCAGTGCTCGGGACAGGGGTTTTGTGACCCAGTACTTC
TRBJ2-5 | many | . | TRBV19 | CASLGETQYF | TGTGCCAGTTTGGGCGAAACCCAGTACTTC
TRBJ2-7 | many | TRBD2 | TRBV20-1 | CSAKSGSDYEQYF | TGCAGTGCTAAAAGCGGGAGTGACTACGAGCAGTACTTC
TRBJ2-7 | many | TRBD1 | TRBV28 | CASRSQGAGPRDEQYF | TGTGCCAGCAGGTCACAGGGGGCCGGACCACGAGACGAGCAGTACTTC
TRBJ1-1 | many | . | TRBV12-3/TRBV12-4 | CASSLLLSYGDTEAFF | TGTGCCAGCAGTTTGCTGTTGTCTTACGGGGACACTGAAGCTTTCTTT
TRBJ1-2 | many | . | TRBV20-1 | CSAQVPNYGYTF | TGCAGCGCCCAGGTCCCTAACTATGGCTACACCTTC
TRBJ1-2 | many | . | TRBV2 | CASSTRQENYGYTF | TGTGCCAGCAGCACCCGACAGGAAAACTATGGCTACACCTTC
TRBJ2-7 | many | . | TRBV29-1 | CSGRGGYEQYF | TGCAGCGGCCGGGGCGGCTACGAGCAGTACTTC
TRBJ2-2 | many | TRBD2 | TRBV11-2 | CASSHYSSGRGTGELFF | TGTGCCAGCAGCCACTATTCTAGCGGGAGAGGTACCGGGGAGCTGTTTTTT
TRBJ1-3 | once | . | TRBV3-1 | CASSPVTETSSGNTIYF | TGTGCCAGCAGCCCGGTGACAGAGACCTCCTCTGGAAACACCATATATTTT
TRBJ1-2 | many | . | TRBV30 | CAWSRPGGYTF | TGTGCCTGGAGTCGCCCCGGTGGCTACACCTTC
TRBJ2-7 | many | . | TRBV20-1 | CSAWEQDSYEQYF | TGCAGTGCCTGGGAACAGGACTCATACGAGCAGTACTTC
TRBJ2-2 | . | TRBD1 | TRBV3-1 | CASSREGATGELFF | TGTGCCAGCAGCCGCGAGGGGGCCACCGGGGAGCTGTTTTTT
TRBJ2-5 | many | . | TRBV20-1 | CSTQGVETQYF | TGCAGTACACAGGGTGTAGAGACCCAGTACTTC
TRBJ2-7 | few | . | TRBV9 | CASSVRPGSTYEQYF | TGTGCCAGCAGCGTCAGGCCGGGGTCCACCTACGAGCAGTACTTC
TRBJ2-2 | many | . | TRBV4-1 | CASSQDPLGTGELFF | TGCGCCAGCAGCCAAGATCCCTTGGGCACCGGGGAGCTGTTTTTT
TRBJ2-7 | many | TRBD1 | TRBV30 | CAWARTGGSEQYF | TGTGCCTGGGCTCGGACAGGGGGCTCCGAGCAGTACTTC
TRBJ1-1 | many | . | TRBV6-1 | CASSALQGSTEAFF | TGTGCCAGCAGTGCGCTACAGGGATCCACTGAAGCTTTCTTT
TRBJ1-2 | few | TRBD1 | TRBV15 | CATSRDRGNYGYTF | TGTGCCACCAGCCGGGACAGGGGTAACTATGGCTACACCTTC
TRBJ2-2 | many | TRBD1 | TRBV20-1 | CSARVGTGDTGELFF | TGCAGTGCTAGGGTGGGGACAGGAGACACCGGGGAGCTGTTTTTT
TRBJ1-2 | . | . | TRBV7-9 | CASSSVGGCTF | TGTGCCAGCAGCTCCGTCGGTGGCTGCACCTTC
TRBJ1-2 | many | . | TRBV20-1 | CSAPRPGMYGYTF | TGCAGTGCCCCTCGGCCAGGGATGTATGGCTACACCTTC